This is a list of T cell receptor beta chains from one sample in a study of T cell repertoires in cytomegalovirus infection. TCRdb fed the reads into MiXCR, producing one record per CDR3 protein. This table holds roughly 250,000 distinct CDR3 sequences, 22% found once. Sample: CD8+ T cells from PBMCs. All receptors come from a human donor in good health (CMV status not recorded). Some clones in this sample may be carry-over from other donors' samples. The CDR3 runs from the conserved cysteine through the conserved F or W. Expanded clones get a size class; other rows say once, few or many, or leave the size out.

j_call | clone_size | v_call | cdr3_aa
TRBJ2-1 | NA | TRBV5-5 | CASSIGTEQFF
TRBJ1-5 | few | TRBV15 | CATSRGGGQPQHF
TRBJ2-1 | few | TRBV7-2 | CASSYGSSGGYNEQFF
TRBJ2-3 | NA | TRBV4-1 | CASSQERAAGSTDTQYF
TRBJ1-1 | few | TRBV12-3/TRBV12-4 | CASSPGLLRNTEAFF
TRBJ2-7 | NA | TRBV28 | CASSLPGLADYYEQYF
TRBJ1-1 | many | TRBV7-2 | CASSSLRGTEAFF
TRBJ2-5 | NA | TRBV28 | CASSDPAFLETQYF
TRBJ1-1 | NA | TRBV12-3/TRBV12-4 | CASSSLGLNNEAFF
TRBJ1-1 | NA | TRBV27 | CASSLSRGPRTEAFF
TRBJ1-1 | once | TRBV7-3 | CASSLVAGDWTEAFF
TRBJ2-7 | few | TRBV25-1 | CASSELRGFTYEQYF
TRBJ2-7 | few | TRBV15 | CATSTSRETYEQYF
TRBJ2-7 | few | TRBV7-8 | CASSLPYWDTSYEQYF
TRBJ2-1 | NA | TRBV20-1 | CSAPGWDFGNEQFF
TRBJ2-7 | many | TRBV28 | CASSSSRGRNYEQYF
TRBJ2-1 | many | TRBV12-3/TRBV12-4 | CASSFPSQGSNEQFF
TRBJ2-2 | few | TRBV7-9 | CASSSGPGTGHTGELFF
TRBJ2-3 | medium-sized | TRBV7-8 | CATGTTSADTQYF
TRBJ2-7 | few | TRBV14 | CASSQEDPRRGYEQYF
TRBJ2-7 | many | TRBV7-9 | CASRSVTYEQYF
TRBJ2-1 | few | TRBV19 | CASSNSGGWNEQFF